This TCR beta chain was documented in a study of cytomegalovirus exposure and HLA in healthy donors. This table comes from immunoSEQ multiplex PCR, and its TCRdb copy is limited to in-frame clones, with some not included. This sample has some 290,000 clones, with nearly 90% found just once. The ends were cut back, 0 bases at V and 0 bases at J, with 6 bases in the middle. The CDR3 consists of 14 residues. Germline-derived CDR1 and CDR2 are SGHTS and YDEGEE. With regard to this clone: Its cognate antigen is unknown.

General study results and limits: In vitro data verified a few CMV-associated chains as specific for CMV antigens.

The sequenced sample was PBMCs. The rearrangement links TRBV5-8 to TRBJ1-2; D gene unclear. The receptor comes from a man between 25 and 39 years old in good health and CMV-seronegative. CDR3: CASSLDISNYGYTF. CDR3 in DNA: TGTGCCAGCAGCTTGGACATTTCTAACTATGGCTACACCTTC.